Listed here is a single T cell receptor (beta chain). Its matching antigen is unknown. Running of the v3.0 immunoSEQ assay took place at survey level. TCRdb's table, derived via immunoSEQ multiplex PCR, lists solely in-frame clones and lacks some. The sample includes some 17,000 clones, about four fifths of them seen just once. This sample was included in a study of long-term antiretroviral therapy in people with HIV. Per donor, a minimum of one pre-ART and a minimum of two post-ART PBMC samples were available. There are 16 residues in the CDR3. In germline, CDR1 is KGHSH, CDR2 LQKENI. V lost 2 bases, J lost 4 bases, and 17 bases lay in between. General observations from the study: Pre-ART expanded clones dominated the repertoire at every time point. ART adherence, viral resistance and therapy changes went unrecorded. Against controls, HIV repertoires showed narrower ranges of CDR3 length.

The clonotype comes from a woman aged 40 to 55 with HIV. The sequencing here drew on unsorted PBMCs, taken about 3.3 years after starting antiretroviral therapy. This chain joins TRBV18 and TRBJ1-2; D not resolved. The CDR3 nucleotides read TGTGCCAGCTCACCAAATTCGGCTAGCCGGACCTATGGCTACACCTTC. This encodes CASSPNSASRTYGYTF. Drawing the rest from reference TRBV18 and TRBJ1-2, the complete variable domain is NAGVMQNPRHLVRRRGQEARLRCSPMKGHSHVYWYRQLPEEGLKFMVYLQKENIIDESGMPKERFSAEFPKEGPSILRIQQVVRGDSAAYFCASSPNSASRTYGYTFGSGTRLTVV.